This is a list of T cell receptor beta chains from one sample in a study of Ad26.COV2.S vaccination and SARS-CoV-2 variants. The repertoire was sequenced with immunoSEQ multiplex PCR; TCRdb's copy has only in-frame clones and lacks some. The sample contains 200,000 to 300,000 clones, roughly 90% of which appear only once. The sample was peripheral blood, taken in a trial of Ad26.COV2.S vaccine versus placebo. These TCRs come from a person between 18 and 60 years old who received the Ad26.COV2.S COVID-19 vaccine or a placebo. Both conserved end residues are part of each CDR3. The order of the fields is V gene, J gene, CDR3 protein.

V gene: TRBV2; J gene: TRBJ1-1; CDR3 protein: CASSFPGAGAEGNTEAFF
V gene: TRBV6-5; J gene: TRBJ1-5; CDR3 protein: CASSYSRGSSNQPQHF
V gene: TRBV19; J gene: TRBJ2-2; CDR3 protein: CASSNLPGHSTGELFF
V gene: TRBV12-3/TRBV12-4; J gene: TRBJ2-7; CDR3 protein: CASSWGQGYEQYF
V gene: TRBV5-4; J gene: TRBJ2-7; CDR3 protein: CASSPRGSYEQYF
V gene: TRBV24-1; J gene: TRBJ2-2; CDR3 protein: CATSRTGETGELFF
V gene: TRBV5-1; J gene: TRBJ1-6; CDR3 protein: CASSLKPTGTHNSPLHF
V gene: TRBV27; J gene: TRBJ2-7; CDR3 protein: CASSLLAGVYEQYF
V gene: TRBV21-1; J gene: TRBJ2-7; CDR3 protein: CASSKILAGDHEQYF
V gene: TRBV28; J gene: TRBJ2-7; CDR3 protein: CASSVLTGDSYEQYF
V gene: TRBV3-1/TRBV3-2; J gene: TRBJ2-1; CDR3 protein: CASRPELAGKAYNEQFF
V gene: TRBV4-1; J gene: TRBJ2-1; CDR3 protein: CASSQPTSGGGNEQFF
V gene: TRBV6-2/TRBV6-3; J gene: TRBJ2-3; CDR3 protein: CASSPGGGGLMTDTQYF
V gene: TRBV5-1; J gene: TRBJ2-2; CDR3 protein: CASSFFPGLAGDHGELFF
V gene: TRBV6-5; J gene: TRBJ1-2; CDR3 protein: CASSPDRGTSGYTF
V gene: TRBV5-6; J gene: TRBJ2-1; CDR3 protein: CASSLYMPDGTGDYNEQFF
V gene: TRBV6-2/TRBV6-3; J gene: TRBJ1-4; CDR3 protein: CASSYGVAGATNEKLFF
V gene: TRBV28; J gene: TRBJ2-3; CDR3 protein: CASSISGRGTDTQYF
V gene: TRBV19; J gene: TRBJ2-7; CDR3 protein: CASSQSPSSYEQYF
V gene: TRBV27; J gene: TRBJ1-2; CDR3 protein: CASSFRGPYGYTF
V gene: TRBV28; J gene: TRBJ2-7; CDR3 protein: CASAKMDFPYEQYF
V gene: TRBV27; J gene: TRBJ1-1; CDR3 protein: CASRRRGNTEAFF
V gene: TRBV7-2; J gene: TRBJ2-7; CDR3 protein: CASSQYRGPSYEQYF
V gene: TRBV9; J gene: TRBJ2-3; CDR3 protein: CASSDWLESGLDTQYF
V gene: TRBV12-3/TRBV12-4; J gene: TRBJ2-1; CDR3 protein: CASRGYNEQFF
V gene: TRBV3-1/TRBV3-2; J gene: TRBJ2-3; CDR3 protein: CASSSQAGGTDTQYF
V gene: TRBV2; J gene: TRBJ1-4; CDR3 protein: CASKVDRNNEKLFF
V gene: TRBV12-3/TRBV12-4; J gene: TRBJ1-1; CDR3 protein: CASSRQGITEAFF
V gene: TRBV19; J gene: TRBJ2-1; CDR3 protein: CASLLDSTFPNEQFF
V gene: TRBV11-1; J gene: TRBJ1-2; CDR3 protein: CASSAQGNYGYTF
V gene: TRBV7-2; J gene: TRBJ2-5; CDR3 protein: CASRVDYRVGETQYF
V gene: TRBV18; J gene: TRBJ1-4; CDR3 protein: CASSRGQGREKLFF
V gene: TRBV10-3; J gene: TRBJ2-6; CDR3 protein: CAISESDGTGANVLTF
V gene: TRBV16; J gene: TRBJ1-5; CDR3 protein: CASSQIAQPQHF
V gene: TRBV3-1/TRBV3-2; J gene: TRBJ2-1; CDR3 protein: CASSQEGLASRSSYNEQFF
V gene: TRBV6-4; J gene: TRBJ1-5; CDR3 protein: CANYVGYSNQPQHF
V gene: TRBV7-9; J gene: TRBJ2-2; CDR3 protein: CASSLERTGELFF
V gene: TRBV5-1; J gene: TRBJ1-2; CDR3 protein: CASSEDRANYGHTF
V gene: TRBV6-5; J gene: TRBJ1-3; CDR3 protein: CATRQSSGNTIYF
V gene: TRBV5-1; J gene: TRBJ2-2; CDR3 protein: CASSLGVSHTGELFF
V gene: TRBV11-2; J gene: TRBJ1-1; CDR3 protein: CASSPGYTEAFF
V gene: TRBV5-6; J gene: TRBJ2-6; CDR3 protein: CASSLGGQGPSGANVLTF